This TCR beta chain was observed in a study of OX40 agonist ivuxolimab in advanced cancers. Study context: Patients treated during dose escalation were battling hepatocellular carcinoma, melanoma, renal cell or head and neck cancer. Cohort: about 80% men, mean age about 62, aged roughly 20 to 79. Prior anti-PD-1, anti-PD-L1 or anti-CTLA-4 therapy did not bar entry, and about 40% had some.

The count of this clone is one. Sequencing was performed with immunoSEQ multiplex PCR; in TCRdb, only in-frame clones are kept and a portion is missing. The table records 80,000 to 95,000 clones, about 88% of them present only once. V gave up 6 bases and J gave up 2 bases; unmatched junction bases: 7. Looked up from germline, CDR1 is MNHEY and CDR2 is SVGAGI. The CDR3 spans 15 residues. The rearrangement joins TRBV6-5 to TRBJ1-5; 7 nucleotides agree with TRBD1. The clonotype was recovered from an adult with an advanced solid tumor such as melanoma, head and neck, liver or kidney cancer. Source: CD4+ or CD8+ T cells sorted from blood, taken in a trial of the OX40 agonist ivuxolimab. The CDR3 loop is CASRPRTGRNQPQHF. CDR3 DNA sequence: TGTGCCAGCAGACCCAGGACAGGTCGCAATCAGCCCCAGCATTTT.